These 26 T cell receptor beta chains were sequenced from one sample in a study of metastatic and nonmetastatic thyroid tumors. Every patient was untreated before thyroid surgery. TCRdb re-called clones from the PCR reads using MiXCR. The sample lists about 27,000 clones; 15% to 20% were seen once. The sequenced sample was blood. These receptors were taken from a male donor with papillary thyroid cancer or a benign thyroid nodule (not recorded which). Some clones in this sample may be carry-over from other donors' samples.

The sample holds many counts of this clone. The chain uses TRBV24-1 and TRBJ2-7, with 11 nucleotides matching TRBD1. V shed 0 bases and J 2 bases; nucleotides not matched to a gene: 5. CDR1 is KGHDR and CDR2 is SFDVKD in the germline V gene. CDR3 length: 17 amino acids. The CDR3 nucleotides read TGTGCCACCAGTGATTTGTTACCGGGACAGGGGGCCTACGAGCAGTACTTC. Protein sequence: CATSDLLPGQGAYEQYF.

The CDR3 nucleotides read TGTGCCAGCAGTTACGATGGCAGAAGGGAGCAGTACTTC. Its protein is CASSYDGRREQYF. V usage is TRBV6-2 or TRBV6-3 and J usage is TRBJ2-7; no reliable D call. The V and J ends lost 2 bases and 7 bases respectively, with 12 bases between them. The CDR3 has 13 amino acids. From germline, CDR1 is MNHEY and CDR2 SVGEGT.

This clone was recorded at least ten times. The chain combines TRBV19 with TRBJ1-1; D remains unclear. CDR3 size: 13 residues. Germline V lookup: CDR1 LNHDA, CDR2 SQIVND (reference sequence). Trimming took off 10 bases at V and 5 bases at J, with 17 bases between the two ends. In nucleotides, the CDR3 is TGTGCCACCCGTGAGGGTGGTCGAACTGAAGCTTTCTTT. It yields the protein CATREGGRTEAFF.

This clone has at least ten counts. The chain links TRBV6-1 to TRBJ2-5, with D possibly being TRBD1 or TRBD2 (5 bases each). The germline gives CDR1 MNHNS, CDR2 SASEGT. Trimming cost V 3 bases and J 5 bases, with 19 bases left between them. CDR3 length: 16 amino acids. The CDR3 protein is CASSEGTSPRVETQYF. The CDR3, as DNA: TGTGCCAGCAGTGAGGGGACGTCGCCTAGGGTGGAGACCCAGTACTTC.

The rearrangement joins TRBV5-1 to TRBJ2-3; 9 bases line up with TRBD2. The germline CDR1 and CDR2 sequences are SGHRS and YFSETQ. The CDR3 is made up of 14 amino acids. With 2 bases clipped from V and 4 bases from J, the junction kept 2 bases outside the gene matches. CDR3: CASSFSGSADTQYF. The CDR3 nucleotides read TGCGCCAGCAGCTTTAGCGGGAGTGCAGATACGCAGTATTTT. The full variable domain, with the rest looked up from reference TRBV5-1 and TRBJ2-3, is KAGVTQTPRYLIKTRGQQVTLSCSPISGHRSVSWYQQTPGQGLQFLFEYFSETQRNKGNFPGRFSGRQFSNSRSEMNVSTLELGDSALYLCASSFSGSADTQYFGPGTRLTVL.

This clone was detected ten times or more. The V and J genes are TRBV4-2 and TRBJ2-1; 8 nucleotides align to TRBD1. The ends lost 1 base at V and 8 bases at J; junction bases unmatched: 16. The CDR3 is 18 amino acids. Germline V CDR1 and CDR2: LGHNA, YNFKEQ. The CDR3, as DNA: TGTGCCAGCAGCCAAGTAGAAACCGGGACAGGAGTCGGGGATGAGCAGTTCTTC. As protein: CASSQVETGTGVGDEQFF.

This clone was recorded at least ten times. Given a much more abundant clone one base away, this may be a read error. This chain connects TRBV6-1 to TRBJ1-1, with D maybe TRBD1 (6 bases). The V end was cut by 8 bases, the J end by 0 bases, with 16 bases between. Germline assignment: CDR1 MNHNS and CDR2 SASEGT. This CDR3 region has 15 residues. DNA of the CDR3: TGTGCCAGCGAGAGCGACAGGAACATGAACACTGAAGCTTTCTTT. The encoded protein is CASESDRNMNTEAFF.

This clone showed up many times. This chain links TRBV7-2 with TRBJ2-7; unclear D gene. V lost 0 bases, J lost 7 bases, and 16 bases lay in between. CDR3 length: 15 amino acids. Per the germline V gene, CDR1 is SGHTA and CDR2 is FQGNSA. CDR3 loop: CASSLAGSPAREQYF. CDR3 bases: TGTGCCAGCAGCTTAGCGGGATCCCCCGCCCGAGAGCAGTACTTC.

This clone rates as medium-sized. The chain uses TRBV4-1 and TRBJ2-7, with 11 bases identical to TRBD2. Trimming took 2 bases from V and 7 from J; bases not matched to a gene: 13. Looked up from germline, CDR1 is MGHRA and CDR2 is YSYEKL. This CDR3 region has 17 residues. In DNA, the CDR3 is TGCGCCAGCAGCCAACACCCCGTAGCGGGAGGGCCTCGAGAGCAGTACTTC. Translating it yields CASSQHPVAGGPREQYF.

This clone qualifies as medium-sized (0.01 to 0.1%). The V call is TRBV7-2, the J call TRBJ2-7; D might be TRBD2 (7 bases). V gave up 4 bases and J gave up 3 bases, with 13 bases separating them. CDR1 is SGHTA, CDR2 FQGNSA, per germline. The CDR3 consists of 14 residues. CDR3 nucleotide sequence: TGTGCCAGCAGCTCGGGGGGCCATGGCTACGAGCAGTACTTC. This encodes CASSSGGHGYEQYF. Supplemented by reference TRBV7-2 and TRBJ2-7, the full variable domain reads GAGVSQSPSNKVTEKGKDVELRCDPISGHTALYWYRQSLGQGLEFLIYFQGNSAPDKSGLPSDRFSAERTGGSVSTLTIQRTQQEDSAVYLCASSSGGHGYEQYFGPGTRLTVT.

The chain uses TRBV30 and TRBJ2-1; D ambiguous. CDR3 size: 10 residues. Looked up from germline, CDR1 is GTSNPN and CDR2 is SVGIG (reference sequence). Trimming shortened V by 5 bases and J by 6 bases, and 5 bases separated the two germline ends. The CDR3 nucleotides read TGTGCCTGGGGGGTCAATGAGCAGTTCTTC. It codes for CAWGVNEQFF. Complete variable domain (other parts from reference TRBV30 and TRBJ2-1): SQTIHQWPATLVQPVGSPLSLECTVEGTSNPNLYWYRQAAGRGLQLLFYSVGIGQISSEVPQNLSASRPQDRQFILSSKKLLLSDSGFYLCAWGVNEQFFGPGTRLTVL.

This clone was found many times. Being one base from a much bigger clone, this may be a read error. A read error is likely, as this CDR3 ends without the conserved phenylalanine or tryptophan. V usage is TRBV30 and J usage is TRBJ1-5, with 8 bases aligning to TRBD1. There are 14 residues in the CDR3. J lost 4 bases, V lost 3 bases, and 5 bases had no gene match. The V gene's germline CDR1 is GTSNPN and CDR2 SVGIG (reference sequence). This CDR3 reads CAWRGQGANQPQHL. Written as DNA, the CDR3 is TGTGCCTGGAGAGGACAGGGAGCAAATCAGCCCCAGCATCTT.

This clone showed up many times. The CDR3 nucleotides read TGTGCCAGCAGCCGAGCCCTTTTTTGGGACAGTAATGAAAAACTGTTTTTT. This gives the protein CASSRALFWDSNEKLFF. The chain has TRBV9 and TRBJ1-4; the match to TRBD1 covers 7 bases. Looked up from germline, CDR1 is SGDLS and CDR2 is YYNGEE. This CDR3 spans 17 amino acids. V dropped 4 bases and J dropped 4; count of bases not matched to a gene: 13.

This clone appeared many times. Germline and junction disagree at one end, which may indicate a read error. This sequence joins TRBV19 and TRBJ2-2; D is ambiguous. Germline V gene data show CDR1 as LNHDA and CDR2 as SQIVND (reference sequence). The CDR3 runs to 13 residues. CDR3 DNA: TGTGCCAGTAGGATAGGGCGCGCCGGGGAGCTGTTTTTT. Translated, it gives CASRIGRAGELFF.

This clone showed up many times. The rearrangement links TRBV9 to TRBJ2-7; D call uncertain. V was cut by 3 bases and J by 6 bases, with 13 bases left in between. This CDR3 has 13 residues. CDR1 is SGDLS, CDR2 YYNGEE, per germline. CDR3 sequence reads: CASSGYMGLEQYF. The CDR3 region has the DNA TGTGCCAGCAGCGGATACATGGGCCTCGAGCAGTACTTC. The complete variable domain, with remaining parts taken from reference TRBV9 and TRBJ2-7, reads DSGVTQTPKHLITATGQRVTLRCSPRSGDLSVYWYQQSLDQGLQFLIQYYNGEERAKGNILERFSAQQFPDLHSELNLSSLELGDSALYFCASSGYMGLEQYFGPGTRLTVT.

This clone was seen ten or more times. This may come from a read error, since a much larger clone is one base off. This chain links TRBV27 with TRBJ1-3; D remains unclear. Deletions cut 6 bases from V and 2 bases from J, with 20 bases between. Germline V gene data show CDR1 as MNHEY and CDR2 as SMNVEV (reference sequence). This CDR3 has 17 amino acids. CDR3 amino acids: CASRLTERVFAGNTIYF. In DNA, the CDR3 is TGTGCCAGCAGGTTAACAGAGAGGGTTTTCGCTGGAAACACCATATATTTT.

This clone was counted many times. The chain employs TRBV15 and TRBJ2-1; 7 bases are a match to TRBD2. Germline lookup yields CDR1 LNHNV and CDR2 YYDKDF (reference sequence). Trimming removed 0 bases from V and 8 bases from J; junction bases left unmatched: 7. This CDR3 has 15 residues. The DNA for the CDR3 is TGTGCCACCAGCAGAGATATGCGGGAGTCTTATGAGCAGTTCTTC. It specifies CATSRDMRESYEQFF.

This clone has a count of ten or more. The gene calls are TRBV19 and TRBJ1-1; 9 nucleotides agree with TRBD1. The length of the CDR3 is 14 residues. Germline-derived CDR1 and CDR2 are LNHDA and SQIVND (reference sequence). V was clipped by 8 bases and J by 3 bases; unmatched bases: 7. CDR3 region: CASGGQGGDTEAFF. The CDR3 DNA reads TGTGCCAGTGGGGGACAGGGAGGGGACACTGAAGCTTTCTTT.

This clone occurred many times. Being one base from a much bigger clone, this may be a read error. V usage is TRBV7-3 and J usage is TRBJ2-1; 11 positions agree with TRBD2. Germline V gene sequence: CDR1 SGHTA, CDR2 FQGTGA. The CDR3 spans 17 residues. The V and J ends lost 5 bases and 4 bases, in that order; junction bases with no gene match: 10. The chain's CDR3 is CASSPTSGTPPYNEQFF. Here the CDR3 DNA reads TGTGCCAGCAGCCCGACTAGCGGGACGCCTCCTTACAATGAGCAGTTCTTC.

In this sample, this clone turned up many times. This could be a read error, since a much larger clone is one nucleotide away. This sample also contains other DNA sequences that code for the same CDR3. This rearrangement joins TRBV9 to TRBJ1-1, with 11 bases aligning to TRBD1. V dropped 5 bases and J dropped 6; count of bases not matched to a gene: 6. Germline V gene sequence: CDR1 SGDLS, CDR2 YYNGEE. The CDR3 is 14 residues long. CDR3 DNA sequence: TGTGCCAGCAGTTTGGGACAGGGGGGCGCTGAAGCTTTCTTT. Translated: CASSLGQGGAEAFF.

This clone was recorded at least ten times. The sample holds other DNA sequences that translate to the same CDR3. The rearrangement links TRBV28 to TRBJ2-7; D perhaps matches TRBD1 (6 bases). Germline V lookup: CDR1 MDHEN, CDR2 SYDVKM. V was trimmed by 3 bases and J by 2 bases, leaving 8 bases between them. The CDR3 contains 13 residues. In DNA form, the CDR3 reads TGTGCCAGCAGTTTTTCAGGGGCCTACGAGCAGTACTTC. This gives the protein CASSFSGAYEQYF.

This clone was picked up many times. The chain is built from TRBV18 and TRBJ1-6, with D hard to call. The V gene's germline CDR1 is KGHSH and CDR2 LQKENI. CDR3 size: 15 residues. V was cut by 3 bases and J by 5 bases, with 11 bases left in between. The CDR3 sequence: CASSPSVQHNSPLHF. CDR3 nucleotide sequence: TGTGCCAGCTCACCGTCAGTACAGCATAATTCACCCCTCCACTTT.

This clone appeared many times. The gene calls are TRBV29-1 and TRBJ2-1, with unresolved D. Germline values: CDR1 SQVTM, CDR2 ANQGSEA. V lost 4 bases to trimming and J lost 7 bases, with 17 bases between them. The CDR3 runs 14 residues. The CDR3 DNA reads TGCAGCGTTGTAGGCTCTTTGGACGTGAATGAGCAGTTCTTC. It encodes CSVVGSLDVNEQFF.

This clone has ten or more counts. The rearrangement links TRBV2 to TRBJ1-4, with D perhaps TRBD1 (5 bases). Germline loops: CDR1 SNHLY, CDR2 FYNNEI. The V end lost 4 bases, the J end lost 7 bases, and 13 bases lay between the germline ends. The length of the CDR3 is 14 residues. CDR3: CASSAGLGTEKLFF. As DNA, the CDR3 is TGTGCCAGCAGTGCTGGCCTCGGGACTGAAAAACTGTTTTTT. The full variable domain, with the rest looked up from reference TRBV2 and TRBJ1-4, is EPEVTQTPSHQVTQMGQEVILRCVPISNHLYFYWYRQILGQKVEFLVSFYNNEISEKSEIFDDQFSVERPDGSNFTLKIRSTKLEDSAMYFCASSAGLGTEKLFFGSGTQLSVL.

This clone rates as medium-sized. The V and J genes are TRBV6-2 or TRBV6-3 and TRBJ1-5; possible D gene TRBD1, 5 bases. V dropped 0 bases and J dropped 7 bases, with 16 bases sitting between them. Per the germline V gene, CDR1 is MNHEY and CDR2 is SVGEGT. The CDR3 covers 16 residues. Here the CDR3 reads CASSYSKAGLGQPQHF. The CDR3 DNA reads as TGTGCCAGCAGTTACTCGAAGGCAGGGCTGGGACAGCCCCAGCATTTT.

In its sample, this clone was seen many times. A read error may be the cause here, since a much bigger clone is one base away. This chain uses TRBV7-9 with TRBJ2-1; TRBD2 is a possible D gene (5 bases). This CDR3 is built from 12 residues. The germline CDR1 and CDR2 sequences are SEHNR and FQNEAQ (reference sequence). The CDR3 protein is CASSSSSNEQSF. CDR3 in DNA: TGTGCCAGCAGCTCCTCTAGCAATGAGCAGTCCTTC.